The source of this T cell receptor (beta chain) is a study of blood T cell repertoires in COVID-19. Study-level background: The United States, Italy and Spain were the sources of the acute and convalescent COVID-19 samples.

The germline V gene has CDR1 MDHEN and CDR2 SYDVKM. This CDR3 contains 14 residues. The V gene lost 4 bases and the J gene lost 3 bases, with 12 bases spanning the gap. Data came from immunoSEQ multiplex PCR; TCRdb stores just in-frame clones and leaves some out. The table shows roughly 150,000 clones, with 83% occurring only once. The material sequenced was peripheral blood. The receptor was derived from a woman in her 70s who had recovered from COVID-19. The chain carries TRBV28 and TRBJ1-2, with D perhaps matching TRBD1 (6 bases). The DNA of the CDR3 is TGTGCCAGCAGTTCAGGGGAGGGGGACTATGGCTACACCTTC. Its protein product is CASSSGEGDYGYTF.